The next 19 T cell receptor beta chains were all read from a single sample in a study of cytomegalovirus exposure and HLA in healthy donors. A multiplex PCR was run with 60 Vbeta primers and 13 Jbeta primers. Assay used: immunoSEQ multiplex PCR; TCRdb lists only in-frame clones, some missing. Of some 96,000 clones detected, 76% appear once; the ten largest clones hold around a fifth. The specimen sequenced was PBMCs. These receptors all come from a woman aged 55-75 years in good health and CMV-seropositive.

The J gene is TRBJ1-2, the V gene TRBV5-1; 7 nucleotides line up with TRBD1. The CDR3 totals 14 residues. Germline V lookup: CDR1 SGHRS, CDR2 YFSETQ. After removal of 0 bases from V and 8 bases from J, the junction contained 7 bases not matched to a gene. The CDR3 sequence is CASSLGDSLGGYTF. Here the CDR3 DNA reads TGCGCCAGCAGCTTGGGGGACAGCCTCGGGGGCTACACCTTC.

This clone was detected only a few times. The CDR3: CSVEGGAYGYTF. The CDR3 DNA is TGCAGCGTTGAGGGGGGAGCCTATGGCTACACCTTC. J is TRBJ1-2 and V is TRBV29-1; D is perhaps TRBD1 (5 bases). The germline V gene encodes CDR1 SQVTM and CDR2 ANQGSEA. Trimming cost V 3 bases and J 4 bases, with 9 bases left between them. This CDR3 has 12 amino acids.

Comments on this clone: The junction differs from germline at one of its ends, possibly a read error. This chain connects TRBV7-9 to TRBJ2-2; TRBD2 matches at 10 bases. CDR1 SEHNR and CDR2 FQNEAQ come from the germline V gene (reference sequence). This CDR3 contains 17 residues. The CDR3 DNA follows: TGTTCCAGCAGTTCTAGACCGTTTCTAGCGGGAGTCGGGGAGCTGTTTTTT. As protein: CSSSSRPFLAGVGELFF.

The CDR3 region has the DNA TGTGCCAGCAGTGAAATGCAGGTTTATAATGAAAAACTGTTTTTT. Amino acids: CASSEMQVYNEKLFF. V gene TRBV6-1 combines with J gene TRBJ1-4; D not certain. The germline V and J ends were trimmed by 2 bases and 4 bases, with 11 bases remaining between them. The CDR3 is made up of 15 amino acids. Germline CDR1 reads MNHNS; CDR2 reads SASEGT.

This chain links TRBV14 with TRBJ2-1; TRBD1 agrees at 8 bases. V shed 5 bases, J shed 7 bases, and the junction held 7 bases outside the gene matches. The CDR3 consists of 14 residues. Germline V gives CDR1 SGHDN, CDR2 FVKESK. For the CDR3, the DNA is TGTGCCAGCAGCTTTCGGACAGGGCTTAATGAGCAGTTCTTC. Residues: CASSFRTGLNEQFF.

This clone has only one observation. The chain has TRBV18 and TRBJ2-4; D is unclear. Looked up from germline, CDR1 is KGHSH and CDR2 is LQKENI. The CDR3 sequence is 16 residues long. The V and J ends lost 3 bases and 0 bases respectively, with 12 bases between them. CDR3 loop: CASSPVSNLAKNIQYF. The CDR3 region has the DNA TGTGCCAGCTCACCCGTCAGTAATCTAGCCAAAAACATTCAGTACTTC.

The J gene is TRBJ2-7, the V gene TRBV5-4, with 7 positions matching TRBD2. The CDR3 extends over 12 amino acids. V gave up 3 bases and J gave up 10 bases; unmatched junction bases: 7. Germline CDR1 and CDR2: SGHNT and YYREEE (reference sequence). The chain's CDR3 is CASSSMRGFQYF. The CDR3 DNA sequence: TGTGCCAGCAGCTCCATGCGGGGGTTTCAGTACTTC.

The V and J genes are TRBV5-6 and TRBJ1-5, with 8 bases that match TRBD1. This CDR3 comprises 17 residues. Germline lookup yields CDR1 SGHDT and CDR2 YYEEEE. J lost 2 bases, V lost 2 bases, and 9 bases had no gene match. This CDR3 is CASSLTPGTGRNQPQHF. The CDR3 nucleotides read TGTGCCAGCAGCTTAACACCCGGGACAGGCCGCAATCAGCCCCAGCATTTT.

This chain connects TRBV5-1 to TRBJ1-1, with D uncertain. The CDR3 contains 14 residues. Germline V gives CDR1 SGHRS, CDR2 YFSETQ. V lost 5 bases to trimming and J lost 1 base, with 12 bases between them. For the CDR3, the DNA is TGCGCCAGCAGGGCTACCGGGAGGAACACTGAAGCTTTCTTT. It is translated as CASRATGRNTEAFF. Full variable domain (remainder filled in from reference TRBV5-1 and TRBJ1-1): KAGVTQTPRYLIKTRGQQVTLSCSPISGHRSVSWYQQTPGQGLQFLFEYFSETQRNKGNFPGRFSGRQFSNSRSEMNVSTLELGDSALYLCASRATGRNTEAFFGQGTRLTVV.

This clone was seen only a few times. The chain has TRBV28 and TRBJ2-1, with 8 bases matching TRBD2. V was pared by 2 bases and J by 3 bases, with 3 bases of the junction left unmatched. The CDR3 contains 15 residues. Germline values: CDR1 MDHEN, CDR2 SYDVKM. DNA of the CDR3: TGTGCCAGCAGTTTAAACGGGAGGGGCTACAATGAGCAGTTCTTC. Its translation is CASSLNGRGYNEQFF.

This clone was counted a few times. This chain joins TRBV5-1 and TRBJ2-2, with TRBD1 matching over 8 bases. The CDR3 length is 12 residues. V was clipped by 6 bases and J by 8 bases; unmatched bases: 3. Germline V lookup: CDR1 SGHRS, CDR2 YFSETQ. The CDR3 sequence is CASTRTGGELFF. In nucleotides, the CDR3 is TGCGCCAGCACCAGGACAGGGGGGGAGCTGTTTTTT.

The chain combines TRBV27 with TRBJ1-5, with D possibly being TRBD1 (5 bases). Germline loops: CDR1 MNHEY, CDR2 SMNVEV (reference sequence). The CDR3 is 15 residues long. V was cut by 0 bases and J by 7 bases, with 13 bases left in between. CDR3 amino acids: CASSLSKAGRQPQHF. Written as DNA, the CDR3 is TGTGCCAGCAGTTTATCGAAGGCAGGGCGGCAGCCCCAGCATTTT.

The J gene is TRBJ1-1, the V gene TRBV11-2; weak D call: TRBD1 (5 bases). CDR1 is SGHAT, CDR2 FQNNGV, per germline. Trimming pared 4 bases from V and 6 bases from J, leaving 15 bases between. The CDR3 consists of 14 residues. Here the CDR3 DNA reads TGTGCCAGCAGCTCGAGACAGATCCAGCCTGAAGCTTTCTTT. Translated, it gives CASSSRQIQPEAFF.

Remarks on this clone: Different DNA sequences within this sample yield the same CDR3. The chain carries TRBV7-2 and TRBJ2-7; 9 nucleotides line up with TRBD1. Germline values: CDR1 SGHTA, CDR2 FQGNSA. V shed 4 bases and J 1 base; nucleotides not matched to a gene: 5. The CDR3 consists of 15 residues. CDR3 in amino acids: CASSWGQGGSYEQYF. The CDR3, as DNA: TGTGCCAGCAGCTGGGGACAGGGAGGTTCCTACGAGCAGTACTTC. Variable domain in full (rest from reference TRBV7-2 and TRBJ2-7): GAGVSQSPSNKVTEKGKDVELRCDPISGHTALYWYRQSLGQGLEFLIYFQGNSAPDKSGLPSDRFSAERTGGSVSTLTIQRTQQEDSAVYLCASSWGQGGSYEQYFGPGTRLTVT.

The chain joins TRBV30 to TRBJ1-5; weak D call: TRBD1 (6 bases). This CDR3 spans 14 amino acids. CDR1 is GTSNPN, CDR2 SVGIG, per germline (reference sequence). Trimming took 2 bases from V and 1 from J, leaving 9 bases between them. CDR3 bases: TGTGCCTGGAGTACAGGGTTGAGCAATCAGCCCCAGCATTTT. Amino acid sequence: CAWSTGLSNQPQHF.

V is TRBV5-4 and J is TRBJ2-1, with D maybe TRBD2 (5 bases). V was clipped by 0 bases and J by 5 bases, with 15 bases between them. Per germline, CDR1 SGHNT and CDR2 YYREEE (reference sequence). CDR3 size: 16 residues. The CDR3 bases are TGTGCCAGCAGCTTGGTAGCAGCGGCAGACCACAATGAGCAGTTCTTC. Its translation is CASSLVAAADHNEQFF. Full variable domain (missing parts from reference TRBV5-4 and TRBJ2-1): ETGVTQSPTHLIKTRGQQVTLRCSSQSGHNTVSWYQQALGQGPQFIFQYYREEENGRGNFPPRFSGLQFPNYSSELNVNALELDDSALYLCASSLVAAADHNEQFFGPGTRLTVL.

The V call is TRBV27, the J call TRBJ2-5; 10 bases are shared with TRBD2. V was clipped by 7 bases and J by 5 bases; unmatched bases: 10. Germline assignment: CDR1 MNHEY and CDR2 SMNVEV (reference sequence). The CDR3 length is 15 residues. CDR3 in DNA: TGTGCCAGCACGGCTAGCGGGGGCCTCCTCGAGACCCAGTACTTC. Its protein product is CASTASGGLLETQYF.

V is TRBV5-1 and J is TRBJ1-6; 7 nucleotides line up with TRBD1. The CDR3 is made up of 14 amino acids. The trim removed 4 bases at V and 7 bases at J, leaving 5 bases unmatched. Germline V gene lookup returns CDR1 SGHRS and CDR2 YFSETQ. CDR3 region: CASSLVDRNSPLHF. CDR3 coding DNA: TGCGCCAGCAGCCTGGTGGACAGGAATTCACCCCTCCACTTT.

V is TRBV13 and J is TRBJ2-7; 9 bases match TRBD1. Germline CDR1 is PRHDT and CDR2 is FYEKMQ (reference sequence). The junction had 7 bases not matched to a gene; V was cut back by 2 bases and J by 5 bases. The CDR3 contains 15 residues. CDR3 DNA: TGTGCCAGCAGCTTAACCACAGGGGGCAGGGACGAGCAGTACTTC. It yields the protein CASSLTTGGRDEQYF.